A single sample is the source of the 15 T cell receptor beta chains below, sequenced in a study of blood T cell repertoires in COVID-19 (dated by TCRdb to the early 2020s). Libraries were built with the immunoSEQ multiplex PCR assay. Entries here come from immuneACCESS through TCRdb and include only in-frame sequences with V and J called. Some clones fail to appear in such tables; in the studies checked, an unresolved V gene covers under half of the shortfall, and the cause of the remainder is unknown. For this sample the table gives roughly 400,000 clones, of which approximately 89% were detected only once. The top ten constitute approximately 2.5% of the sample. Material: peripheral blood. All receptors come from an older woman with COVID-19, enrolled during active disease.

This chain joins TRBV18 and TRBJ2-6; tentative D call: TRBD2 (6 bases). CDR1 and CDR2 (germline): KGHSH, LQKENI. Trimming pared 3 bases from V and 0 bases from J, leaving 15 bases between. The CDR3 runs to 18 residues. CDR3 in DNA: TGTGCCAGCTCACCTGCGGGACGGAGAAACTCTGGGGCCAACGTCCTGACTTTC. Translation gives CASSPAGRRNSGANVLTF.

This clone has just one count. The chain uses TRBV7-2 and TRBJ2-1, with D perhaps matching TRBD1 (6 bases). Germline CDR1 and CDR2: SGHTA and FQGNSA. Trimming cost V 1 base and J 2 bases, with 12 bases left between them. The CDR3 consists of 16 residues. The CDR3 DNA sequence: TGTGCCAGCAGCTTAGGGGCAGGGGCCACCTACAATGAGCAGTTCTTC. It encodes CASSLGAGATYNEQFF. Complete variable domain (other parts from reference TRBV7-2 and TRBJ2-1): GAGVSQSPSNKVTEKGKDVELRCDPISGHTALYWYRQSLGQGLEFLIYFQGNSAPDKSGLPSDRFSAERTGGSVSTLTIQRTQQEDSAVYLCASSLGAGATYNEQFFGPGTRLTVL.

The rearrangement joins TRBV9 to TRBJ2-2; D uncertain. There are 12 residues in the CDR3. V was cut by 6 bases and J by 1 base, with 4 bases left in between. Per the germline V gene, CDR1 is SGDLS and CDR2 is YYNGEE. The CDR3 DNA reads TGTGCCAGCACAGGGAACACCGGGGAGCTGTTTTTT. This sequence encodes CASTGNTGELFF. Full variable domain (outside the CDR3, taken from reference TRBV9 and TRBJ2-2): DSGVTQTPKHLITATGQRVTLRCSPRSGDLSVYWYQQSLDQGLQFLIQYYNGEERAKGNILERFSAQQFPDLHSELNLSSLELGDSALYFCASTGNTGELFFGEGSRLTVL.

The sample holds one count of this clone. V usage is TRBV5-1 and J usage is TRBJ2-3, with D maybe TRBD2 (6 bases). Germline V gives CDR1 SGHRS, CDR2 YFSETQ. Trimming took 4 bases from V and 5 from J, leaving 14 bases between them. The CDR3 loop spans 14 amino acids. The CDR3 nucleotides read TGCGCCAGCAGCACCGGGACTGACAGAGATACGCAGTATTTT. This translates into CASSTGTDRDTQYF. Using reference TRBV5-1 and TRBJ2-3 for the parts outside the CDR3, the full variable domain is KAGVTQTPRYLIKTRGQQVTLSCSPISGHRSVSWYQQTPGQGLQFLFEYFSETQRNKGNFPGRFSGRQFSNSRSEMNVSTLELGDSALYLCASSTGTDRDTQYFGPGTRLTVL.

The V gene is TRBV19, the J gene TRBJ2-1, with D unclear. Germline-derived CDR1 and CDR2 are LNHDA and SQIVND (reference sequence). CDR3 length equals 12 residues. Trimming removed 5 bases at V and 8 bases at J, with 10 bases between. Here the CDR3 DNA reads TGTGCCAGTAGTCCCTCGGCGGATGAGCAGTTCTTC. It yields the protein CASSPSADEQFF.

In this sample, this clone turned up once. The V gene is TRBV2, the J gene TRBJ2-7, with 12 positions matching TRBD1. Trimming removed 4 bases from V and 2 bases from J; junction bases left unmatched: 3. The CDR3 is 15 residues long. In germline, CDR1 is SNHLY, CDR2 FYNNEI. CDR3 sequence (DNA): TGTGCCAGCAGTGGAGGGACAGGGGGCCCCTACGAGCAGTACTTC. It specifies CASSGGTGGPYEQYF.

The chain links TRBV28 to TRBJ1-4, with TRBD1 matching 12 bases. The germline gives CDR1 MDHEN, CDR2 SYDVKM. The V gene end was trimmed by 1 base and the J gene end by 10 bases; junction bases not matched to a gene: 4. This CDR3 is built from 15 residues. CDR3 residues: CASSLSGTGGGKLFF. As DNA, the CDR3 is TGTGCCAGCAGTTTATCCGGGACAGGGGGCGGAAAACTGTTTTTT.

The rearrangement uses TRBV4-2 and TRBJ2-1; 8 nucleotides line up with TRBD2. Germline V gene data show CDR1 as LGHNA and CDR2 as YNFKEQ. The junction had 1 base not matched to a gene; V was cut back by 0 bases and J by 3 bases. The CDR3 is made up of 15 amino acids. This CDR3 reads CASSQERGVYNEQFF. DNA of the CDR3: TGTGCCAGCAGCCAAGAGCGGGGGGTCTACAATGAGCAGTTCTTC.

The gene calls are TRBV9 and TRBJ1-5; 8 bases fit TRBD1. Unmatched junction bases numbered 9, after V lost 0 bases and J lost 7 bases. CDR3 size: 16 residues. Germline CDR1 reads SGDLS; CDR2 reads YYNGEE. The CDR3 coding sequence is TGTGCCAGCAGCGTAGGAGGGGGACAGGCCGAACAGCCCCAGCATTTT. The encoded protein is CASSVGGGQAEQPQHF.

This sequence joins TRBV2 and TRBJ2-5, with 10 bases identical to TRBD2. The CDR3 sequence is 15 residues long. The germline gives CDR1 SNHLY, CDR2 FYNNEI. V lost 3 bases, J lost 9 bases, and 10 bases stayed unmatched. CDR3 sequence: CASSEGAGGGEAQYF. In DNA form, the CDR3 reads TGTGCCAGCAGTGAGGGAGCGGGGGGGGGCGAGGCCCAGTACTTC.

The V and J genes are TRBV25-1 and TRBJ1-1; 9 nucleotides align to TRBD1. V shed 6 bases, J shed 5 bases, and the junction held 4 bases outside the gene matches. Germline assignment: CDR1 MGHDK and CDR2 SYGVNS. The CDR3 covers 13 residues. The CDR3 spells CASSTGGRTEAFF. CDR3 DNA sequence: TGTGCCAGCAGCACAGGGGGCCGAACTGAAGCTTTCTTT.

The V call is TRBV4-1, the J call TRBJ2-3; 7 nucleotides line up with TRBD1. The germline gives CDR1 MGHRA, CDR2 YSYEKL. Unmatched junction bases numbered 3, after V lost 1 base and J lost 5 bases. CDR3 length: 14 amino acids. CDR3 region: CASSQVGGKDTQYF. DNA for the CDR3: TGCGCCAGCAGCCAAGTAGGGGGCAAAGATACGCAGTATTTT.

This chain uses TRBV27 with TRBJ1-4; D uncertain. The germline gives CDR1 MNHEY, CDR2 SMNVEV (reference sequence). The length of the CDR3 is 15 residues. V lost 5 bases and J 4 bases, leaving 14 bases between the germline ends. The DNA of the CDR3 is TGTGCCAGCAGTCGTACGACGGGTCATAATGAAAAACTGTTTTTT. Translation gives CASSRTTGHNEKLFF.

V usage is TRBV15 and J usage is TRBJ1-6; possibly TRBD1 for D (6 bases). The CDR3 sequence is 14 residues long. Germline-derived CDR1 and CDR2 are LNHNV and YYDKDF (reference sequence). V lost 6 bases, J lost 6 bases, and 12 bases lay in between. In nucleotides, the CDR3 is TGTGCCACCAGGATGGCAGGGGTTAATTCACCCCTCCACTTT. This translates into CATRMAGVNSPLHF.

V gene TRBV5-1 combines with J gene TRBJ2-7; D ambiguous. Between the trimmed V and J ends, which lost 0 bases and 3 bases, there was a span of 10 bases. The CDR3 extends over 14 amino acids. Germline CDR1 SGHRS, CDR2 YFSETQ. The CDR3 loop is CASSLDPNYYEQYF. The CDR3 DNA reads as TGCGCCAGCAGCTTGGACCCAAACTACTACGAGCAGTACTTC.